This T cell receptor (beta chain) was identified during a study of T-cell memory formation after mild COVID-19. This clonotype was picked up a small number of times. Using its own MiXCR run on the 5' RACE reads, TCRdb lists one record per CDR3 protein. This sample has 150,000 to 200,000 distinct CDR3 sequences; approximately 10% occur once, and the top ten carry approximately 3.8%. The V segment lost 7 bases and the J segment 6 bases; nucleotides outside the gene matches: 7. Germline V gene data show CDR1 as SGHRS and CDR2 as YFSETQ. The CDR3 loop spans 14 amino acids. The source is a young man who had mild COVID-19 (a few samples of this study predate the infection). Cell type and time point are not known. The chain links TRBV5-1 to TRBJ2-7; 13 positions agree with TRBD2. Sequenced: PBMCs or a T cell subset sorted from them (not recorded which). The CDR3 DNA is TGCGCCAGCGAATCACTAGCGGGGGGGACCGAGCAGTACTTC. Translation: CASESLAGGTEQYF.